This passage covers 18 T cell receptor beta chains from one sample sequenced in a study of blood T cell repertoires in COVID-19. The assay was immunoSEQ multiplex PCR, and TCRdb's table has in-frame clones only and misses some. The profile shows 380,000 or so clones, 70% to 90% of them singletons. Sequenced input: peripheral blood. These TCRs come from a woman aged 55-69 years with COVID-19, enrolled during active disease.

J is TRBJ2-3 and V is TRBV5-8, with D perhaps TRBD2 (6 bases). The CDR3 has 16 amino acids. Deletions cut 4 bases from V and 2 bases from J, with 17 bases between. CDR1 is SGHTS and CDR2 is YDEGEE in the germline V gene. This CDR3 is CASSPEKRVITDTQYF. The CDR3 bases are TGTGCCAGCAGCCCTGAGAAGCGGGTAATCACAGATACGCAGTATTTT. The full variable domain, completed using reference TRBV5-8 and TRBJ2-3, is EAGVTQSPTHLIKTRGQQATLRCSPISGHTSVYWYQQALGLGLQFLLWYDEGEERNRGNFPPRFSGRQFPNYSSELNVNALELEDSALYLCASSPEKRVITDTQYFGPGTRLTVL.

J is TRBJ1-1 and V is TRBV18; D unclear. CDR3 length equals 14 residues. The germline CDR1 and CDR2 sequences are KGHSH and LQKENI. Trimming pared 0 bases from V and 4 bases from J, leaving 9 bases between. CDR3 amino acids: CASSPPHRSTEAFF. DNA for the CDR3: TGTGCCAGCTCACCACCGCATAGAAGCACTGAAGCTTTCTTT.

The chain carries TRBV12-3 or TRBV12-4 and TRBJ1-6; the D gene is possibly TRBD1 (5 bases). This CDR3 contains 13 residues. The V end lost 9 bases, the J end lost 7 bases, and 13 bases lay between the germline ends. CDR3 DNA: TGTGCCAGTAGGCAGGGCCCCAATTCACCCCTCCACTTT. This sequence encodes CASRQGPNSPLHF.

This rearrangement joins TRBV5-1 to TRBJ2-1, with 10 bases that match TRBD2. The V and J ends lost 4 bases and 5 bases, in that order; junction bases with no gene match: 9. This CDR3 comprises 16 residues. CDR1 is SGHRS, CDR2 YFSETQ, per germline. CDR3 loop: CASSAHSGGLDNEQFF. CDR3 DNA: TGCGCCAGCAGCGCGCATAGCGGGGGGTTAGACAATGAGCAGTTCTTC.

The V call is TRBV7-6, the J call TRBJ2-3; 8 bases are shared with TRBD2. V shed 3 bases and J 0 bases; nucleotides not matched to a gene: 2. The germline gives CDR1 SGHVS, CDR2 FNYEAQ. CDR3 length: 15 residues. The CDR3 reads CASSLSGGSTDTQYF. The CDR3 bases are TGTGCCAGCAGCTTGAGCGGGGGAAGCACAGATACGCAGTATTTT. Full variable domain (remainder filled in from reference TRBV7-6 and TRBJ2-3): GAGVSQSPRYKVTKRGQDVALRCDPISGHVSLYWYRQALGQGPEFLTYFNYEAQQDKSGLPNDRFSAERPEGSISTLTIQRTEQRDSAMYRCASSLSGGSTDTQYFGPGTRLTVL.

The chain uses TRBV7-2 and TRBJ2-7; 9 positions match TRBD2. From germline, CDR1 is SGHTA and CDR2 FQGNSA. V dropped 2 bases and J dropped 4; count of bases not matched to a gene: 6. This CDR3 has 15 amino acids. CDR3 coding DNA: TGTGCCAGCAGCTTATTGGCTAGCGGGGCTTACGAGCAGTACTTC. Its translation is CASSLLASGAYEQYF.

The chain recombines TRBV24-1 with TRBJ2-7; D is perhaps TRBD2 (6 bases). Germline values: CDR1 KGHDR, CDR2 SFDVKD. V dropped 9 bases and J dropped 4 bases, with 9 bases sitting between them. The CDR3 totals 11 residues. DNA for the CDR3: TGTGCCACCTCGGGGGTTTACGAGCAGTACTTC. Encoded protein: CATSGVYEQYF.

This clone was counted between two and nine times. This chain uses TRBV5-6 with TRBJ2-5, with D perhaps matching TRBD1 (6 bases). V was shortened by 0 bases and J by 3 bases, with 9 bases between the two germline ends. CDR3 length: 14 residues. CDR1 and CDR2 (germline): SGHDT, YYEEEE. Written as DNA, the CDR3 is TGTGCCAGCAGCTTGGCCAGGGGCGAAGAGACCCAGTACTTC. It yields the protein CASSLARGEETQYF. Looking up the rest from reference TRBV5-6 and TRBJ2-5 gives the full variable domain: DAGVTQSPTHLIKTRGQQVTLRCSPKSGHDTVSWYQQALGQGPQFIFQYYEEEERQRGNFPDRFSGHQFPNYSSELNVNALLLGDSALYLCASSLARGEETQYFGPGTRLLVL.

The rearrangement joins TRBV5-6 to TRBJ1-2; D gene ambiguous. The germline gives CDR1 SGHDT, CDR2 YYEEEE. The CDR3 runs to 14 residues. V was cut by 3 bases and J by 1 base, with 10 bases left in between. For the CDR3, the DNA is TGTGCCAGCAGCTCCCGTGGTAGTAACTATGGCTACACCTTC. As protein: CASSSRGSNYGYTF.

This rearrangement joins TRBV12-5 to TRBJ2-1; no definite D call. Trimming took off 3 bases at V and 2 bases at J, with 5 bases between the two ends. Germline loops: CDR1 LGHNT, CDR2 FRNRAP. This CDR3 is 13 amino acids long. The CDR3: CASGFAAYNEQFF. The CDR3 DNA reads TGTGCTAGTGGTTTTGCGGCCTACAATGAGCAGTTCTTC.

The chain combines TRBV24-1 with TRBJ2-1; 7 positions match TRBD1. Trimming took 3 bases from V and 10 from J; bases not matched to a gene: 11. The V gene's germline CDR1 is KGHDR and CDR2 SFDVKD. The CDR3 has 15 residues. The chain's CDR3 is CATSDEGQVPGEQFF. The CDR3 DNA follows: TGTGCCACCAGTGATGAAGGACAGGTTCCGGGGGAGCAGTTCTTC.

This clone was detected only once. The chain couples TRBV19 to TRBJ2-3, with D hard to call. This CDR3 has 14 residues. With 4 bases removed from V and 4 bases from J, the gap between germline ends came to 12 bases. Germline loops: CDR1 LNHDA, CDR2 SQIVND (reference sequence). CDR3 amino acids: CASSTGRVPDTQYF. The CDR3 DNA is TGTGCCAGTAGTACAGGTCGCGTCCCAGATACGCAGTATTTT.

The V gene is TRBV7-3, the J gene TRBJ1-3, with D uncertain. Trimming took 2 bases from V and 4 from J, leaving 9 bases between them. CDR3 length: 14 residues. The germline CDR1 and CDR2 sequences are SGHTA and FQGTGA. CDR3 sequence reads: CASSLGPAGNTIYF. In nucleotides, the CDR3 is TGTGCCAGCAGCTTAGGCCCAGCGGGAAACACCATATATTTT.

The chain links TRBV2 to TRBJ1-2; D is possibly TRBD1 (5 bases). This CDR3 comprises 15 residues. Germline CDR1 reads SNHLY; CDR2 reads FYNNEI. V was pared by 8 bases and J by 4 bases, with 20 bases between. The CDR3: CASGGEGRRIYGYTF. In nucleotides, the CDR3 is TGTGCCAGCGGGGGGGAGGGCAGGAGAATCTATGGCTACACCTTC. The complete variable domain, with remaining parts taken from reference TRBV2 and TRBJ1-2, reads EPEVTQTPSHQVTQMGQEVILRCVPISNHLYFYWYRQILGQKVEFLVSFYNNEISEKSEIFDDQFSVERPDGSNFTLKIRSTKLEDSAMYFCASGGEGRRIYGYTFGSGTRLTVV.

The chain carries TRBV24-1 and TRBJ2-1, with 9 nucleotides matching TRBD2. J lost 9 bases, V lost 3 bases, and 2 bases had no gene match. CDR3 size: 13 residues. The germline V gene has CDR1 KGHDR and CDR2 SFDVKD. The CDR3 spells CATSDPGLAEQFF. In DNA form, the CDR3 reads TGTGCCACCAGTGATCCGGGACTAGCTGAGCAGTTCTTC.

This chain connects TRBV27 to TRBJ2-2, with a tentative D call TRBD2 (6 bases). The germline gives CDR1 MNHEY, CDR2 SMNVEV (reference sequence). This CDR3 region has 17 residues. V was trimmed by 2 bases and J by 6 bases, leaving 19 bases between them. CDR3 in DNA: TGTGCCAGCAGTTTAGGCCTTCCGCGGGGTATGCCCGGGGAGCTGTTTTTT. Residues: CASSLGLPRGMPGELFF.

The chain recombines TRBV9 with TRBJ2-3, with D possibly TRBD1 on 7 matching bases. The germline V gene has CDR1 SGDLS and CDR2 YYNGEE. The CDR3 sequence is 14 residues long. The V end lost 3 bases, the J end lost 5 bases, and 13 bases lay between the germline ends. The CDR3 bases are TGTGCCAGCAGCGCAGGGGGGCGAGTAGATACGCAGTATTTT. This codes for CASSAGGRVDTQYF.

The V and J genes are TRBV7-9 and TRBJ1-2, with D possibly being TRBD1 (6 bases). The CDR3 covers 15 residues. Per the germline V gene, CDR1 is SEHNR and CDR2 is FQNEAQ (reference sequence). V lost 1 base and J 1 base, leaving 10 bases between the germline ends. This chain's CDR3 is CASSLGQGLNYGYTF. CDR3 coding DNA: TGTGCCAGCAGCTTAGGCCAGGGGCTTAACTATGGCTACACCTTC.